This T cell receptor beta chain was sequenced during a study of blood T cell repertoires in COVID-19. Data came from immunoSEQ multiplex PCR; TCRdb stores just in-frame clones and leaves some out. The sample yields a few hundred thousand clones, approximately 90% seen once. The V gene's germline CDR1 is LNHDA and CDR2 SQIVND (reference sequence). The CDR3 spans 12 residues. V lost 5 bases to trimming and J lost 4 bases, with 9 bases between them. The TCR was taken from a woman in her forties or fifties with COVID-19, enrolled during active disease. V gene TRBV19 combines with J gene TRBJ2-7; tentative D call: TRBD1 (6 bases). The sample taken for sequencing was peripheral blood. The CDR3 loop is CASSDRSYEQYF. CDR3 DNA sequence: TGTGCCAGTAGTGACAGGAGTTACGAGCAGTACTTC.